This T cell receptor beta chain is from a study of PD-1 blockade in classical Hodgkin lymphoma. Regarding the study as a whole: With CD4+ cells, TCR diversity rose significantly by C4D1, but not with CD8+ cells.

In every patient, relapse followed autologous stem cell transplantation, while exposure to brentuximab vedotin differed. With respect to this clone: Its antigen remains unidentified.

Some clones are missing from TCRdb's copy, which holds only in-frame ones; the method was immunoSEQ multiplex PCR. There are around 91,000 clones in the sample; 75% to 85% occur only once, and approximately 15% lies in the top ten. The V gene end was trimmed by 1 base and the J gene end by 5 bases; junction bases not matched to a gene: 5. Germline V CDR1 and CDR2: SGHTA, FQGNSA. CDR3 length: 15 residues. The source is a human donor with classical Hodgkin lymphoma. The chain employs TRBV7-2 and TRBJ2-5; 9 positions match TRBD2. The material sequenced was peripheral blood mononuclear cells (PBMCs), taken before the second cycle of nivolumab. As DNA, the CDR3 is TGTGCCAGCAGCTTAGTGAGCGGGAGGCGGGAGACCCAGTACTTC. It yields the protein CASSLVSGRRETQYF.